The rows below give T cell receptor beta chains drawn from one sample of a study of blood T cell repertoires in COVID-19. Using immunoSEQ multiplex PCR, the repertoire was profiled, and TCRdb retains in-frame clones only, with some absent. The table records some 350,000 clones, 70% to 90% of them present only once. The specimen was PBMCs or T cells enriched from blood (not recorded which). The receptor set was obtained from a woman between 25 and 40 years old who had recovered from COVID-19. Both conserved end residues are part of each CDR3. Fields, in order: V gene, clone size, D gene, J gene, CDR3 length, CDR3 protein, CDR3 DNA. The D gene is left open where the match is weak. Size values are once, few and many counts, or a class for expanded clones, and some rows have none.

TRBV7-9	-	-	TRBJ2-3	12	CASSFSEDTQYF	TGTGCCAGCAGCTTCAGTGAAGATACGCAGTATTTT
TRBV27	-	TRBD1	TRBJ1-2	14	CASSFSQGYYGYTF	TGTGCCAGCAGTTTCTCACAGGGGTACTATGGCTACACCTTC
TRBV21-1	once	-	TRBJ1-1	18	CASSHIEPGKGLGTEAFF	TGTGCCAGCAGCCACATTGAACCCGGGAAAGGGTTGGGGACTGAAGCTTTCTTT
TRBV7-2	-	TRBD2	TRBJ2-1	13	CASSPGTSGLQFF	TGTGCCAGCAGCCCCGGGACTAGCGGACTCCAGTTCTTC
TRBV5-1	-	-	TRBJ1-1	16	CASSEAGRPPNTEAFF	TGCGCCAGCAGCGAGGCAGGGAGGCCCCCGAACACTGAAGCTTTCTTT
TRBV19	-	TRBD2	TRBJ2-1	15	CASSLLAGGNNEQFF	TGTGCCAGTAGTTTACTAGCGGGGGGGAACAATGAGCAGTTCTTC
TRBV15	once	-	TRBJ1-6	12	CATSMTGSPLHF	TGTGCCACCAGCATGACGGGGTCACCCCTCCACTTT
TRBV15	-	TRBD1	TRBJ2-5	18	CATSATTGRAVVGETQYF	TGTGCCACCAGCGCAACGACAGGGCGGGCGGTGGTGGGTGAGACCCAGTACTTC
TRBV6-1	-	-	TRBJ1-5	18	CASSEFLVGQLNNQPQHF	TGTGCCAGCAGTGAATTTCTTGTTGGGCAGCTTAATAATCAGCCCCAGCATTTT
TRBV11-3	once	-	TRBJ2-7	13	CASSLGMHYEQYF	TGTGCCAGCAGCTTGGGCATGCACTACGAGCAGTACTTC
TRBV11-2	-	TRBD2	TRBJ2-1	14	CASSGLGGWNEQFF	TGTGCCAGCAGCGGATTGGGGGGGTGGAATGAGCAGTTCTTC
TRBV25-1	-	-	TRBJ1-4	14	CASSESPVNEKLFF	TGTGCCAGCAGTGAATCCCCGGTGAATGAAAAACTGTTTTTT
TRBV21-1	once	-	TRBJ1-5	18	CASRKGEVGVDLYQPQHF	TGTGCCAGCAGAAAAGGGGAGGTGGGGGTCGACTTGTATCAGCCCCAGCATTTT
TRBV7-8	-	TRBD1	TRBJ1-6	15	CASSYTGERESPLHF	TGTGCCAGCAGCTATACAGGGGAGCGGGAGTCACCCCTCCACTTT
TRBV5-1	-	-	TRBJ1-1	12	CASSLVGSEAFF	TGCGCCAGCAGCTTAGTGGGCTCCGAAGCTTTCTTT
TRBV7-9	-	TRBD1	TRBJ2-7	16	CASSSRQGSASYEQYF	TGTGCCAGCAGCTCCCGACAGGGGTCTGCATCCTACGAGCAGTACTTC
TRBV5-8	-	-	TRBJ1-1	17	CASRPIRGKGVNTEAFF	TGTGCCAGCAGACCGATCCGGGGGAAAGGTGTGAACACTGAAGCTTTCTTT
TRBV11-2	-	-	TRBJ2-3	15	CASSLQGLAADTQYF	TGTGCCAGCAGCTTACAGGGGCTGGCCGCAGATACGCAGTATTTT
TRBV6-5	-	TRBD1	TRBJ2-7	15	CASSQPGQGSYEQYF	TGTGCCAGCAGTCAACCGGGACAGGGTTCCTACGAGCAGTACTTC
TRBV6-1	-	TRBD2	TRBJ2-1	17	CASSVYSSGGARNEQFF	TGTGCCAGCAGTGTTTATTCTAGCGGGGGGGCGAGGAATGAGCAGTTCTTC
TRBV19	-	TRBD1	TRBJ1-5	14	CASSSGQGAQPQHF	TGTGCCAGTAGTTCAGGGCAGGGGGCTCAGCCCCAGCATTTT
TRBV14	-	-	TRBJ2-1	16	CASSQDGGSRFGEQFF	TGTGCCAGCAGCCAAGATGGGGGCAGCCGCTTCGGTGAGCAGTTCTTC
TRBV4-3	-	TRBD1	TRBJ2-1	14	CASSQETGRDEQFF	TGCGCCAGCAGCCAAGAGACAGGGCGGGATGAGCAGTTCTTC
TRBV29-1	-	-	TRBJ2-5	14	CSVDPGGAQETQYF	TGCAGCGTTGATCCTGGCGGAGCTCAAGAGACCCAGTACTTC
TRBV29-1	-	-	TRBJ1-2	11	CSVGADFGYTF	TGCAGCGTTGGAGCGGACTTTGGCTACACCTTC
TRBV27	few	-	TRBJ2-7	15	CASSPRGGRTYEQYF	TGTGCCAGCAGTCCACGGGGTGGGAGGACCTACGAGCAGTACTTC
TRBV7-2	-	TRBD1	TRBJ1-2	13	CASSPTGGTGYTF	TGTGCCAGCAGCCCCACAGGGGGAACAGGCTACACCTTC
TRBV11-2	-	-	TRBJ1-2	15	CASSLTGDIEYGYTF	TGTGCCAGCAGCTTAACCGGGGACATCGAATATGGCTACACCTTC
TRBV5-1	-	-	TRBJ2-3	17	CASSLTTGPPGEDTQYF	TGCGCCAGCAGCTTGACCACAGGGCCCCCAGGAGAAGATACGCAGTATTTT
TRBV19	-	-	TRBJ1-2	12	CASRQVNYGYTF	TGTGCCAGTAGACAGGTGAACTATGGCTACACCTTC
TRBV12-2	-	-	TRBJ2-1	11	CAGLARREQFF	TGTGCGGGACTAGCGAGGCGTGAGCAGTTCTTC
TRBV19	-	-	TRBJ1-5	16	CASSIIPGQSNQPQHF	TGTGCCAGTAGTATAATACCAGGACAAAGCAATCAGCCCCAGCATTTT
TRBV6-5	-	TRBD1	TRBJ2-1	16	CASSFTPGQGHNEQFF	TGTGCCAGCAGTTTTACCCCGGGACAGGGACACAATGAGCAGTTCTTC
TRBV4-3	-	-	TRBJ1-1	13	CASSQGANTEAFF	TGCGCCAGCAGCCAAGGGGCGAACACTGAAGCTTTCTTT
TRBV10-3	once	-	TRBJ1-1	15	CAISETGQPGTEAFF	TGTGCCATCAGTGAGACCGGACAGCCGGGGACTGAAGCTTTCTTT
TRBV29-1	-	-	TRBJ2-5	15	CSVSTSTGAEVTQYF	TGCAGCGTCTCGACCTCGACAGGAGCCGAAGTGACCCAGTACTTC
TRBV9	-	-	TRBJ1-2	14	CASSSRGLGYGYTF	TGTGCCAGCTCCTCCAGGGGTCTAGGCTATGGCTACACCTTC
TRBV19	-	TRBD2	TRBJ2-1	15	CASKVTGGLVNEQFF	TGTGCCAGTAAGGTAACGGGGGGGCTTGTCAATGAGCAGTTCTTC
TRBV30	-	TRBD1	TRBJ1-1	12	CAWKGDSVVAFF	TGTGCCTGGAAGGGGGACAGCGTGGTAGCTTTCTTT
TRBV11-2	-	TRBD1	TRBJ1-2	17	CASSRRDRGLPLYGYTF	TGTGCCAGCAGCCGACGGGACAGGGGACTCCCCCTCTATGGCTACACCTTC
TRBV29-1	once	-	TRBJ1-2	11	CSVDVDYGYTF	TGCAGCGTTGATGTAGACTATGGCTACACCTTC
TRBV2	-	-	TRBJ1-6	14	CASSERSYNSPLHF	TGTGCCAGCAGTGAGCGCTCCTATAATTCACCCCTCCACTTT
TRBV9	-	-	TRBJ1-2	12	CASNREYYGYTF	TGTGCCAGCAACCGGGAATACTATGGCTACACCTTC
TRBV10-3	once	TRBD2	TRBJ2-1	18	CAIRPGLAGGPTSNEQFF	TGTGCCATCAGGCCGGGACTAGCGGGGGGCCCGACAAGTAATGAGCAGTTCTTC
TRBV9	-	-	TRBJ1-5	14	CASSVAGGAQPQHF	TGTGCCAGCAGCGTAGCCGGGGGTGCTCAGCCCCAGCATTTT